This is a list of T cell receptor beta chains from one sample in a study of beta chain features in type 1 diabetes. The data were produced by immunoSEQ multiplex PCR, yet TCRdb's version contains in-frame clones alone and is incomplete. This table holds 200,000 to 250,000 clones, roughly 11% found once. The sample consisted of central memory CD4+ T cells from blood. These receptors came from a man aged 18-30 years in good health. CDR3s include the opening cysteine and the closing phenylalanine or tryptophan.

cdr3_length,v_call,cdr3_aa
14,TRBV7-3,CASSPGPTQETQYF
15,TRBV7-3,CASRRTSAPGNEQFF
16,TRBV5-4,CASSLGLAGIYNEQFF
14,TRBV7-9,CASSYLKVNTEAFF
15,TRBV5-4,CASSSRLAGVETQYF
21,TRBV9,CASSVGREDRIDSGTNYEQYF
16,TRBV21-1,CASNPKGMGVRETQYF
14,TRBV7-2,CASSLGLAGGEQFF
14,TRBV25-1,CASSDPGRKETQYF
13,TRBV28,CASTTSGANVLTF
15,TRBV7-9,CASSLMGQGTGELFF
13,TRBV30,CAWSVGSNQPQHF
16,TRBV14,CASSQETGERTYGYTF
14,TRBV27,CASTPRRQLGTQYF
14,TRBV6-5,CASSSHVGGYGYTF
13,TRBV7-2,CASSQGGGQPQHF
13,TRBV30,CAWKLQGPFGYTF
14,TRBV2,CASSTGRPPETQYF
13,TRBV7-2,CASSLQGAYEQYF
17,TRBV7-6,CASSQLRGRDYTGELFF
16,TRBV9,CASSVDGLVDTDTQYF
14,TRBV5-1,CASSLGRQGNEQYF
15,TRBV30,CAWANPGGRVIGYTF
15,TRBV7-8,CASSLFGLMNTEAFF
17,TRBV11-2,CASSLGTSGSGTDTQYF
14,TRBV28,CASSLGLAGDEQYF
17,TRBV4-3,CASSPDRGRITNEKLFF
14,TRBV7-9,CASSKDRATGELFF
11,TRBV29-1,CSVEDSLEQYF
15,TRBV6-1,CASSNEGTSSPRQYF